Detailed here is one T cell receptor (beta chain). Its specific antigen is unknown. Base-call qualities are not available, and no considerably larger clone is one nucleotide away. The time point label corresponds to: about 28 days (+/-7) after the second vaccine dose. Because spike-specific TCR depth and breadth did not differ between the two schedules, AZD1222 recipients who got a second dose at roughly 4 weeks were pooled with those who got a second dose at roughly 12 weeks. Samples from vaccinated people were obtained from the UK trials COV001 and COV002, which included a single-blind randomized controlled phase 2/3 trial of AZD1222 (ChAdOx1 nCoV-19) in healthy adults. For TCRbeta chain sequencing, PBMC samples were collected from trial participants at day 0 and at day 28 after the second dose. CDR1 and CDR2, per the germline V gene (reference sequence), are SGHNT and YYREEE. From the cysteine up to the phenylalanine, the CDR3 has a length of 14 residues. This entry keeps only the CDR3 DNA: 42 bases, framed from base 1. V is shortened by 3 bases, J by 0 bases, and the region joining them spans 9 bases.

This entry is derived from a study of T cell responses to AZD1222 COVID-19 vaccine (dated by TCRdb to the early 2020s). A note on the overall study: TCR sequencing was performed for more than 230 trial participants, of whom roughly 200 were given two doses of AZD1222 and approximately 25 were given two doses of MenACWY control vaccine. Enrollment into the trials was organized by age into subgroups of 18-55, 56-69 and 70-plus years, and those subgroups contained about 150, 27 and 61 TCR-sequenced participants, respectively.

Study-wide conclusions, independent of this receptor: Most participants were white British and females outnumbered males, and the authors suggested that clonal diversity may have been underestimated. CD4 TCRs associated with the vaccine covered the entire spike protein, and the dominant responses were in regions 160-218 and 743-854. In the small 56-69-year group, the increase in depth fell short of significance, most likely because of low power. Because no day 14 peak-response samples were available, the repertoires could be characterized only after the peak T cell response. Reportedly, almost half of the unique spike-specific TCRs recognized epitopes lying outside the regions that are mutated in the B.1.351 and B.1.1.7 variants. After two AZD1222 doses, both the breadth and the depth of spike-specific TCRs were significantly higher than at day 0 and than in MenACWY recipients. Conclusions about previously exposed vaccinees are limited, since just five or six AZD1222 recipients were seropositive for SARS-CoV-2 at baseline.

The CDR3 regions of human TCRbeta chains were analyzed by immunosequencing. Concerning the study's data processing: TCRs in the repertoires were matched against a reference library of SARS-CoV-2-specific TCRs that had been generated with the MIRA antigen-specificity platform. Breadth was defined as the fraction of unique TCRs that were SARS-CoV-2-associated, and depth was defined as the fraction of total T cells that were SARS-CoV-2-associated. Using the MIRA data, each spike-specific TCR was assigned both to the spike region to which the TCR was reactive and to a CD4 or CD8 class. Log10-transformed breadth and depth values were compared by one-way ANOVA with Sidak's multiple comparisons tests. TCRdb's version of the immuneACCESS table is confined to in-frame rearrangements and falls short of the full clone set. An unresolved V gene accounts for under half of the shortfall where checked; the remainder is of unknown origin. D and trimming come from the DNA, and the V and J calls and clone size come from that table. The table for this sample lists roughly 140,000 clones; roughly 92% of them were counted only once. The top ten hold 9% to 9.5% of the sample.

The chain joins TRBV5-4 to TRBJ1-2, and the D gene may be TRBD1, 5 bases matching. The sequenced sample was peripheral blood, obtained 28 days after the second AZD1222 dose. The sequence was collected from an adult who received the AZD1222 COVID-19 vaccine. Here the CDR3 is given as CASSSLDTNYGYTF. In nucleotide form, the sequence is TGTGCCAGCAGCTCTCTGGACACTAACTATGGCTACACCTTC. Joined to the reference TRBV5-4 and TRBJ1-2 proteins, this CDR3 gives the full variable domain: ETGVTQSPTHLIKTRGQQVTLRCSSQSGHNTVSWYQQALGQGPQFIFQYYREEENGRGNFPPRFSGLQFPNYSSELNVNALELDDSALYLCASSSLDTNYGYTFGSGTRLTVV.